A selection of T cell receptor beta chains follows, all from one sample in a study of cytomegalovirus exposure and HLA in healthy donors. Data came from immunoSEQ multiplex PCR; TCRdb stores just in-frame clones and leaves some out. This table holds 210,000 or so clones, just under 80% found once. Input material: PBMCs. The receptors derive from a boy under 18 in good health and CMV-seronegative. Both conserved end residues are part of each CDR3. Fields, in order: V gene, J gene, clone size, D gene, CDR3 protein, CDR3 DNA. The D gene is left open where the match is weak. Not all rows give a size; the values are once, few, many and, for expanded clones, a class.

TRBV5-1,TRBJ1-2,-,TRBD1,CASSHDRDSETGGYTF,TGCGCCAGCAGCCACGACCGGGACAGCGAAACCGGTGGCTACACCTTC
TRBV18,TRBJ1-1,few,-,CASSPTGTKNTEAFF,TGTGCCAGCTCACCAACAGGGACAAAGAACACTGAAGCTTTCTTT
TRBV30,TRBJ1-4,-,-,CAWRWGGTVIF,TGTGCCTGGAGGTGGGGGGGAACGGTGATATTT
TRBV11-3,TRBJ2-7,-,-,CASSIDLPYEQYF,TGTGCCAGCAGCATTGACTTACCCTACGAGCAGTACTTC
TRBV18,TRBJ1-1,-,-,CASSPRTEAFF,TGTGCCAGCTCACCCCGGACTGAAGCTTTCTTT
TRBV6-1,TRBJ2-7,-,-,CASSENPGEQYF,TGTGCCAGCAGTGAAAACCCGGGCGAGCAGTACTTC
TRBV6-6,TRBJ1-1,-,-,CASSRQGGTEAFF,TGTGCCAGCAGCCGGCAAGGCGGCACTGAAGCTTTCTTT
TRBV2,TRBJ1-1,-,-,CASSDSGGMNTEAFF,TGTGCCAGCAGTGATTCGGGGGGGATGAACACTGAAGCTTTCTTT
TRBV6-5,TRBJ2-3,-,-,CASSPLASTDTQYF,TGTGCCAGCAGCCCTCTAGCGAGCACAGATACGCAGTATTTT
TRBV7-2,TRBJ1-5,-,-,CASSTKDSNQPQHF,TGTGCCAGCAGCACAAAAGATAGCAATCAGCCCCAGCATTTT
TRBV5-4,TRBJ2-3,-,-,CASSPTSYTDTQYF,TGTGCCAGCAGCCCGACTTCTTACACAGATACGCAGTATTTT
TRBV30,TRBJ2-7,-,TRBD1,CAWNRGSLSYEQYF,TGTGCCTGGAACAGGGGTTCTCTCTCCTACGAGCAGTACTTC
TRBV15,TRBJ1-4,-,-,CATSREGTGGEKLFF,TGTGCCACCAGCAGAGAAGGGACGGGAGGGGAAAAACTGTTTTTT
TRBV2,TRBJ1-6,-,-,CASSLDRSYNSPLHF,TGTGCCAGCAGTCTTGACAGGAGCTATAATTCACCCCTCCACTTT
TRBV5-6,TRBJ1-4,-,TRBD1,CASSATGVEKLFF,TGTGCCAGCAGCGCGACAGGGGTCGAAAAACTGTTTTTT
TRBV2,TRBJ2-7,-,TRBD1,CASSQDRGSYEQYF,TGTGCCAGCAGTCAGGACAGGGGCTCCTACGAGCAGTACTTC
TRBV20-1,TRBJ1-1,-,-,CSLVQGTEAFF,TGCAGCTTAGTACAGGGCACTGAAGCTTTCTTT
TRBV2,TRBJ1-5,-,-,CASSAGRDNQPQHF,TGTGCCAGCAGTGCCGGACGGGACAATCAGCCCCAGCATTTT
TRBV27,TRBJ2-2,few,-,CASGPGGGTGELFF,TGTGCCAGCGGCCCTGGGGGAGGCACCGGGGAGCTGTTTTTT
TRBV11-1,TRBJ2-5,once,-,CASSLGGSETQYF,TGTGCCAGCAGCTTGGGTGGGAGTGAGACCCAGTACTTC
TRBV4-1,TRBJ1-2,few,-,CASSSFDWGFYGYTF,TGCGCCAGCAGCTCCTTTGACTGGGGCTTCTATGGCTACACCTTC
TRBV9,TRBJ1-2,-,-,CASSVDGRGSGGYTF,TGTGCCAGCAGCGTGGATGGACGGGGATCCGGTGGCTACACCTTC
TRBV27,TRBJ1-5,once,TRBD1,CASRDSLLQPQHF,TGTGCCAGCCGGGACAGCTTACTTCAGCCCCAGCATTTT
TRBV10-3,TRBJ1-1,-,-,CAISGGQEAAEAFF,TGTGCCATCAGTGGAGGCCAGGAGGCGGCTGAAGCTTTCTTT
TRBV7-2,TRBJ1-1,few,-,CASSLVGGGNTEAFF,TGTGCCAGCAGCTTAGTTGGGGGGGGGAACACTGAAGCTTTCTTT
TRBV11-2,TRBJ2-1,-,TRBD2,CASSLARTSGRAGEQFF,TGTGCCAGCAGCTTAGCCCGGACTAGCGGGAGAGCTGGTGAGCAGTTCTTC
TRBV6-6,TRBJ2-7,-,TRBD2,CASSQGLAKQYF,TGTGCCAGCAGTCAGGGACTAGCGAAGCAGTACTTC
TRBV5-1,TRBJ2-3,once,TRBD1,CASSARDRVTDTQYF,TGCGCCAGCAGCGCCCGGGACAGGGTCACAGATACGCAGTATTTT
TRBV9,TRBJ2-5,once,TRBD2,CASSGSGVGGETQYF,TGTGCCAGCAGCGGGAGCGGGGTCGGAGGAGAGACCCAGTACTTC
TRBV10-2,TRBJ1-1,few,-,CASSDPAGGLLAFF,TGCGCCAGCAGTGATCCAGCAGGAGGGTTGTTGGCTTTCTTT
TRBV10-1,TRBJ2-2,-,TRBD1,CARPDRGRAGELFF,TGCGCCAGGCCAGACAGGGGTAGGGCCGGGGAGCTGTTTTTT
TRBV7-3,TRBJ1-3,-,TRBD1,CASSSNAGGIGNTIYF,TGTGCCAGCAGCTCGAACGCAGGGGGTATTGGAAACACCATATATTTT
TRBV7-2,TRBJ2-1,once,TRBD2,CASSPRVGSGEQFF,TGTGCCAGCAGCCCAAGGGTGGGTAGCGGGGAGCAGTTCTTC
TRBV11-2,TRBJ1-2,few,-,CASSLALYMNGYTF,TGTGCCAGCAGCTTAGCCCTTTACATGAATGGCTACACCTTC
TRBV11-3,TRBJ2-7,-,-,CASSSRARYSYEQYF,TGTGCCAGCTCATCGAGAGCCCGATATTCCTACGAGCAGTACTTC
TRBV2,TRBJ2-7,-,-,CASSDQGNTYEQYF,TGTGCCAGCAGTGACCAGGGGAACACCTACGAGCAGTACTTC
TRBV13,TRBJ2-7,-,TRBD2,CASRGLAGEDKQYF,TGTGCCAGCCGTGGCCTAGCGGGAGAGGACAAGCAGTACTTC
TRBV29-1,TRBJ2-1,-,-,CSVEPGLTYNEQFF,TGCAGCGTTGAACCGGGACTCACCTACAATGAGCAGTTCTTC
TRBV30,TRBJ1-2,-,TRBD1,CAWSVGGDRGLRYGYTF,TGTGCCTGGAGTGTTGGCGGGGACAGGGGGCTGAGGTATGGCTACACCTTC
TRBV5-1,TRBJ2-3,-,-,CASSSSAASTDTQYF,TGCGCCAGCAGCTCTTCAGCGGCTAGCACAGATACGCAGTATTTT
TRBV5-4,TRBJ2-2,-,-,CASSFDIGGYTGELFF,TGTGCCAGCAGCTTTGATATCGGCGGGTACACCGGGGAGCTGTTTTTT
TRBV6-5,TRBJ1-2,-,-,CASSYSVQDGYTF,TGTGCCAGCAGTTACTCGGTACAGGATGGCTACACCTTC
TRBV27,TRBJ1-2,-,-,CASRLQGRDGYTF,TGTGCCAGCAGACTACAGGGTAGGGATGGCTACACCTTC
TRBV13,TRBJ2-1,-,TRBD2,CASSLVAGGHNEQFF,TGTGCCAGCAGCTTAGTAGCGGGGGGGCATAATGAGCAGTTCTTC
TRBV19,TRBJ1-5,-,TRBD1,CASSSGTGVGQPQHF,TGTGCCAGTAGTTCCGGGACAGGAGTTGGTCAGCCCCAGCATTTT
TRBV18,TRBJ1-1,-,-,CASSPPSPTEAFF,TGTGCCAGCTCACCACCGAGTCCCACTGAAGCTTTCTTT
TRBV10-2,TRBJ1-2,-,TRBD1,CASSDRSNRGRNYGYTF,TGCGCCAGCAGTGACCGTTCTAACAGGGGGCGAAACTATGGCTACACCTTC
TRBV7-6,TRBJ1-1,once,-,CASSLGSTGATEAFF,TGTGCCAGCAGCTTAGGCAGCACAGGTGCCACTGAAGCTTTCTTT
TRBV4-1,TRBJ2-5,-,TRBD2,CASSLPPASGAETQYF,TGCGCCAGCAGCCTCCCTCCGGCTAGCGGGGCAGAGACCCAGTACTTC
TRBV6-1,TRBJ1-1,once,-,CATVAGSLEAFF,TGTGCCACCGTAGCGGGGTCTCTTGAAGCTTTCTTT
TRBV13,TRBJ2-7,-,-,CASSRSEAPAREQYF,TGTGCCAGCAGCCGCTCCGAGGCCCCCGCGCGCGAGCAGTACTTC
TRBV27,TRBJ1-1,-,-,CASSFRQGNTEAFF,TGTGCCAGCAGTTTTAGGCAGGGAAACACTGAAGCTTTCTTT
TRBV5-1,TRBJ1-5,once,-,CASSLAVDQPQHF,TGCGCCAGCAGCTTGGCCGTAGATCAGCCCCAGCATTTT
TRBV13,TRBJ2-3,-,-,CASSLGLGEGTDTQYF,TGTGCCAGCAGCTTAGGCCTAGGGGAGGGCACAGATACGCAGTATTTT
TRBV6-5,TRBJ2-7,-,TRBD1,CASSPGQGVSYEQYF,TGTGCCAGCAGCCCCGGACAGGGGGTCTCCTACGAGCAGTACTTC
TRBV2,TRBJ1-5,-,TRBD1,CASSDDRGRPQHF,TGTGCCAGCAGTGATGACAGGGGAAGGCCCCAGCATTTT
TRBV6-5,TRBJ2-2,-,TRBD1,CASRRDRVKTGELFF,TGTGCCAGCAGGAGGGACAGGGTCAAAACCGGGGAGCTGTTTTTT